This T cell receptor (beta chain) was found in a study of blood T cell repertoires in COVID-19. Study as a whole: Acute and convalescent COVID-19 samples came from the United States, Italy and Spain. From T cells, B-cell-depleted T cells, or PBMCs came the material, which was cDNA or gDNA.

Trimming left V 4 bases short and J 3 bases short, with 16 bases between. Germline CDR1 MGHRA, CDR2 YSYEKL. The CDR3 sequence is 15 residues long. Study processing details: Reference gene primers were amplified, and this amplification served to estimate nucleated cell counts. Measured with immunoSEQ multiplex PCR; TCRdb has only the in-frame clones, and not every one. V and J calls and clone size come straight from that table; D and trimming were deduced from the DNA. The sample shows 200,000 or so clones, roughly 79% of them seen only once. Sequenced input: peripheral blood. This sequence was found in a man aged 55 to 70 with active or convalescent COVID-19. V is TRBV4-1 and J is TRBJ2-7; tentative D call: TRBD2 (6 bases). In DNA form, the CDR3 reads TGCGCCAGCAGCCCCAGGGTAGCGGAGAACTACGAGCAGTACTTC. Its translation: CASSPRVAENYEQYF.